This T cell receptor beta chain was documented in a study of CD8 T cells in Susac syndrome. Random-hexamer reverse transcription was applied to roughly 0.5 to 1 ug RNA. MiXCR was run by TCRdb on the immunoSEQ multiplex PCR reads, yielding one entry per CDR3 protein. The table records roughly 200,000 distinct CDR3 sequences, approximately 96% of them present only once. CDR1 is GTSNPN and CDR2 is SVGIG in the germline V gene (reference sequence). The CDR3 sequence is 14 residues long. The V and J ends lost 0 bases and 0 bases respectively, with 8 bases between them. The sample consisted of CD4+ T cells from PBMCs. The TCR sequence derives from a human donor with multiple sclerosis. This sequence joins TRBV30 and TRBJ1-1; D call uncertain. The CDR3 nucleotides are TGTGCCTGGAGTGTTTCCCTAATGAACACTGAAGCTTTCTTT. Amino acids: CAWSVSLMNTEAFF.